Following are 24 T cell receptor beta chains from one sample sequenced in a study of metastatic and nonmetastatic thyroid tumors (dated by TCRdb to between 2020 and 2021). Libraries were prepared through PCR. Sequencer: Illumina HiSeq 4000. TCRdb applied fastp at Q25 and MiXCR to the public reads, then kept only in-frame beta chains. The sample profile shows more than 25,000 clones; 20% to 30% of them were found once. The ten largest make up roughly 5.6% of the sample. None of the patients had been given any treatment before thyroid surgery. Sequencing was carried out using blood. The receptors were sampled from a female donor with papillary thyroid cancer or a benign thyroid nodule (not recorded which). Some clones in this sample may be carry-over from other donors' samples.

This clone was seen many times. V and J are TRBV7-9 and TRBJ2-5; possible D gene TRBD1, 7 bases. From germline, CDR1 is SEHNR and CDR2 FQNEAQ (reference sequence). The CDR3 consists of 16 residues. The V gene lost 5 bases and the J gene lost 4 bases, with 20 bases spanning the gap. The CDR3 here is CASSLPRRGPPETQYF. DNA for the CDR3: TGTGCCAGCAGCCTCCCGAGGAGGGGGCCGCCAGAGACCCAGTACTTC.

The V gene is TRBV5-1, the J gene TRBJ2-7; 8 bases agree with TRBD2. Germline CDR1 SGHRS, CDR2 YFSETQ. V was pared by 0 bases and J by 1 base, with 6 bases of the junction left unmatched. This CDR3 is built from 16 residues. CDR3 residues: CASSLEGTRRSYEQYF. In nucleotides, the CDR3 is TGCGCCAGCAGCTTGGAAGGGACTAGGAGGTCCTACGAGCAGTACTTC.

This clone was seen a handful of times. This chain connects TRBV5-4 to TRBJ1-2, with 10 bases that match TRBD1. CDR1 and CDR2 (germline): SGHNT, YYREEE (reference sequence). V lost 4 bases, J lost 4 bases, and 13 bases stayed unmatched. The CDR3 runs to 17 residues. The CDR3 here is CASSGTGASRMGYGYTF. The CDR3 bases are TGTGCCAGCAGCGGGACAGGGGCTTCGCGCATGGGCTATGGCTACACCTTC.

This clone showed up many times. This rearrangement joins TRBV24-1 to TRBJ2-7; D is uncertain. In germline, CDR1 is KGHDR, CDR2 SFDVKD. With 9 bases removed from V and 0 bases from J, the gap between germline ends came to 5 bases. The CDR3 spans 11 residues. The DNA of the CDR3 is TGTGCCACCCCACGCTCCTACGAGCAGTACGTC. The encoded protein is CATPRSYEQYV.

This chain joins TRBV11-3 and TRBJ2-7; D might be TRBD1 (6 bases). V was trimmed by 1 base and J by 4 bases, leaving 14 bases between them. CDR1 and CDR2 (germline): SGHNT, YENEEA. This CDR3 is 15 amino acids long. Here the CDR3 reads CASSLGNTGTYEQYF. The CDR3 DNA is TGTGCCAGCAGCTTAGGGAACACAGGGACGTACGAGCAGTACTTC.

The CDR3 here is CASSPDGSSYEQYF. The DNA for the CDR3 is TGTGCCAGCAGCCCCGATGGATCCTCCTACGAGCAGTACTTC. This chain uses TRBV11-3 with TRBJ2-7; D uncertain. Trimming removed 5 bases at V and 0 bases at J, with 11 bases between. The CDR3 spans 14 residues. CDR1 SGHNT and CDR2 YENEEA come from the germline V gene.

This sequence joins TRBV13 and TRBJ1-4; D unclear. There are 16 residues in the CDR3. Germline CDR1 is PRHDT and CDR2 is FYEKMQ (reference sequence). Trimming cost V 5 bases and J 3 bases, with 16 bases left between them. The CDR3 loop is CASSARVSVANEKLFF. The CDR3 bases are TGTGCCAGCAGCGCCCGAGTGTCGGTGGCTAATGAAAAACTGTTTTTT.

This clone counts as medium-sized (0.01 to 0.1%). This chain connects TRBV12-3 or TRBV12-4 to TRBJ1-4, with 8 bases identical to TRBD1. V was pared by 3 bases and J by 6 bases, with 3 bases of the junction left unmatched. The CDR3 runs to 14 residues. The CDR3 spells CASSFRGRDEKLFF. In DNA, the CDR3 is TGTGCCAGCAGTTTCAGGGGGCGGGATGAAAAACTGTTTTTT.

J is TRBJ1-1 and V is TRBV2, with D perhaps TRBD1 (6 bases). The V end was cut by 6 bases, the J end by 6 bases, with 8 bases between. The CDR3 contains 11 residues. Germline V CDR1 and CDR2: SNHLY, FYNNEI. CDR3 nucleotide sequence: TGTGCCAGCAGCCAGGGGCCTGAAGCTTTCTTT. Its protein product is CASSQGPEAFF.

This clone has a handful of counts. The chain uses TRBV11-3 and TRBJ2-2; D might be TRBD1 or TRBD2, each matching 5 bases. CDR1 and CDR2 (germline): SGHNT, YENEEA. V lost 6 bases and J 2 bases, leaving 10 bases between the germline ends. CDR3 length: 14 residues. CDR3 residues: CASRRDVNTGELFF. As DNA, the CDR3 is TGTGCCAGCAGACGGGACGTCAACACCGGGGAGCTGTTTTTT.

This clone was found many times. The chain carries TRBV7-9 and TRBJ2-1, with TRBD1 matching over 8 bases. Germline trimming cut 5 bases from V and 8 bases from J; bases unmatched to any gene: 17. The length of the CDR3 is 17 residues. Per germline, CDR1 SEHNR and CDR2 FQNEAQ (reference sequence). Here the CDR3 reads CASSKSRGRDFSDEQFF. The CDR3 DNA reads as TGTGCCAGCAGCAAATCCAGGGGGCGAGATTTTAGTGATGAGCAGTTCTTC.

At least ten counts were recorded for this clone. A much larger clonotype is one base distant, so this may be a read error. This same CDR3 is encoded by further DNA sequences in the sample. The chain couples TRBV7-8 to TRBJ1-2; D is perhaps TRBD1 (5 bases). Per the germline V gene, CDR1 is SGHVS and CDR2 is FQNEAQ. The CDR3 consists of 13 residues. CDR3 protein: CASSPDRDYGYTF. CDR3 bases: TGTGCCAGCAGCCCTGACAGAGACTATGGTTACACCTTC.

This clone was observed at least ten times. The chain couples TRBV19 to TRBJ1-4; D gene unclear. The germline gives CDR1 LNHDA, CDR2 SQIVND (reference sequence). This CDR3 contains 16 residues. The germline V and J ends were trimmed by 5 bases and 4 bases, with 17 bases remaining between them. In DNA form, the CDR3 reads TGTGCCAGTAGTTCACCTAGACGGAACTTTAATGAAAAACTGTTTTTT. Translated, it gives CASSSPRRNFNEKLFF.

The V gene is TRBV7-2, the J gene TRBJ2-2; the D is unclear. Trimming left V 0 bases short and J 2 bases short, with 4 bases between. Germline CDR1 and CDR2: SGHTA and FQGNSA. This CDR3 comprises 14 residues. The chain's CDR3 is CASSLASNTGELFF. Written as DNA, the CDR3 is TGTGCCAGCAGCTTAGCGAGTAACACCGGGGAGCTGTTTTTT.

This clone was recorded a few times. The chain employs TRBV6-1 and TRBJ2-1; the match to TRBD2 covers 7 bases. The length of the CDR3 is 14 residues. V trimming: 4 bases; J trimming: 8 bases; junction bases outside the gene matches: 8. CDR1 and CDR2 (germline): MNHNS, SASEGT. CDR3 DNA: TGTGCCAGCAGTGGCGGACTAGAAGCGGATGAGCAGTTCTTC. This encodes CASSGGLEADEQFF.

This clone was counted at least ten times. This CDR3 reads CASSYLSGAGVGETQYF. The CDR3 DNA sequence: TGTGCCAGCAGTTACCTTTCTGGAGCGGGAGTCGGGGAGACCCAGTACTTC. The chain uses TRBV6-2 or TRBV6-3 and TRBJ2-5; 8 bases are a match to TRBD2. V was clipped by 2 bases and J by 5 bases; unmatched bases: 13. The CDR3 length is 17 residues. CDR1 is MNHEY, CDR2 SVGEGT, per germline.

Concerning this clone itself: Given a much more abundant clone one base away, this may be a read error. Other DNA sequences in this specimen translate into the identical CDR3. The CDR3 DNA reads TGTGCCAGCAGCCAAGTTCCACAGGGGTACTACAATGAGCAGTTCTTT. Translation: CASSQVPQGYYNEQFF. This chain joins TRBV3-1 and TRBJ2-1; TRBD1 matches at 7 bases. Germline V lookup: CDR1 LGHDT, CDR2 YNNKEL (reference sequence). There are 16 residues in the CDR3.

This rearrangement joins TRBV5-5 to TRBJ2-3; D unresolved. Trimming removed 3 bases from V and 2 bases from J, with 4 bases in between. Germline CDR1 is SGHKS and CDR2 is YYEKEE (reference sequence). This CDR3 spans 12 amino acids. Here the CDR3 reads CASSYDTDTQYF. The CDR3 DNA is TGTGCCAGCAGCTATGACACAGATACGCAGTATTTT.

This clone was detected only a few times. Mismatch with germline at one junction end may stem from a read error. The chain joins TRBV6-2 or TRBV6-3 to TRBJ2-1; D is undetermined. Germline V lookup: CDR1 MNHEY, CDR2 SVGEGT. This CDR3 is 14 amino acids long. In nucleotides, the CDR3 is TGTGCCAGCAGTTACTCGAAGTTTTACAATGAGCATTTCTTC. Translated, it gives CASSYSKFYNEHFF.

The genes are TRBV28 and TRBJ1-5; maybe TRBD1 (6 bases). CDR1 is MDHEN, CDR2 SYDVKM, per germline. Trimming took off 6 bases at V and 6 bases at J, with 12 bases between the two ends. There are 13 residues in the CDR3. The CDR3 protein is CASSSGGPQPQHF. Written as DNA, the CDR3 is TGTGCCAGCAGCAGCGGGGGCCCTCAGCCCCAGCATTTT.

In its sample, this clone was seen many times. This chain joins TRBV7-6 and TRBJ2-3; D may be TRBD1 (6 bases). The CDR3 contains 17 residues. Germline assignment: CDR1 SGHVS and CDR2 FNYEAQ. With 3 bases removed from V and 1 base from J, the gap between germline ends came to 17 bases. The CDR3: CASSFGVGGERTDTQYF. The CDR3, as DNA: TGTGCCAGCAGCTTTGGAGTAGGGGGTGAGCGCACAGATACGCAGTATTTT.

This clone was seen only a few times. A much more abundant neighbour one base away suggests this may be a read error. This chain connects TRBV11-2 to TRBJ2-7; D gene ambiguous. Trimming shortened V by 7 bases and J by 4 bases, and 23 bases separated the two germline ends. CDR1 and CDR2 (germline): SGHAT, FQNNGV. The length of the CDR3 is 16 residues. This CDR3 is CASIPRRLTVGYEQYF. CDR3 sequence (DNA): TGTGCCAGCATCCCTCGCCGACTGACGGTGGGTTACGAGCAGTACTTC.

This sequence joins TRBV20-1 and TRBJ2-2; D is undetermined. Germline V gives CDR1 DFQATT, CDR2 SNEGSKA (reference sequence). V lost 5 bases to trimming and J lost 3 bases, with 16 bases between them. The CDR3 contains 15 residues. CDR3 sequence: CSAGTIGMYTGELFF. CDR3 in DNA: TGCAGTGCTGGAACTATCGGTATGTACACCGGGGAGCTGTTTTTT.

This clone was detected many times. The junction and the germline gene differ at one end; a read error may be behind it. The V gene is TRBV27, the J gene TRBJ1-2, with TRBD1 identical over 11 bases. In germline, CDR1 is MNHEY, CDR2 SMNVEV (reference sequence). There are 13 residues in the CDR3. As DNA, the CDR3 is TGTGCCACCAGTCGGGACAGGGGGTTCGGCTACACCTTC. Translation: CATSRDRGFGYTF.